These 9 T cell receptor beta chains came from one sample sequenced in a study of blood T cell repertoires in COVID-19. Sequenced by immunoSEQ multiplex PCR; TCRdb stores in-frame clones only, minus some. The sample records 190,000 or so clones, approximately 89% being singletons. Material: peripheral blood. The receptors here all came from a woman aged 25 to 39 with acute or convalescent COVID-19.

The chain employs TRBV3-1 (or the pseudogene TRBV3-2) and TRBJ2-2; TRBD2 is a possible D gene (5 bases). The CDR3 length is 14 residues. Germline CDR1 reads LGHDT; CDR2 reads YNNKEL (reference sequence). Trimming removed 1 base at V and 7 bases at J, with 10 bases between. CDR3 residues: CASSQVVAGGELFF. The CDR3 coding sequence is TGTGCCAGCAGCCAAGTGGTTGCGGGCGGGGAGCTGTTTTTT.

This clone was recorded once. This sequence joins TRBV6-5 and TRBJ2-5; TRBD1 matches 8 bases. The V and J ends lost 1 base and 4 bases, in that order; junction bases with no gene match: 2. The germline V gene has CDR1 MNHEY and CDR2 SVGAGI. The CDR3 consists of 14 residues. The CDR3 spells CASSYLTGAETQYF. The DNA of the CDR3 is TGTGCCAGCAGTTACTTGACAGGGGCAGAGACCCAGTACTTC.

The chain couples TRBV2 to TRBJ2-3, with D hard to call. The CDR3 spans 13 residues. Trimming took off 7 bases at V and 8 bases at J, with 16 bases between the two ends. Germline lookup yields CDR1 SNHLY and CDR2 FYNNEI. The CDR3 loop is CASMGGPLGTQYF. CDR3 bases: TGTGCCAGCATGGGTGGGCCCCTTGGTACGCAGTATTTT.

The J gene is TRBJ1-1, the V gene TRBV7-2, with D maybe TRBD1 (5 bases). There are 14 residues in the CDR3. Between the trimmed V and J ends, which lost 2 bases and 3 bases, there was a span of 10 bases. Germline values: CDR1 SGHTA, CDR2 FQGNSA. CDR3: CASSLLQVYTEAFF. CDR3 in DNA: TGTGCCAGCAGCTTATTACAGGTTTACACTGAAGCTTTCTTT.

The V gene is TRBV29-1, the J gene TRBJ2-3; 7 nucleotides line up with TRBD2. This CDR3 has 13 residues. Germline V gives CDR1 SQVTM, CDR2 ANQGSEA. Germline trimming cut 7 bases from V and 0 bases from J; bases unmatched to any gene: 4. CDR3 DNA: TGCAGCGCTCTAGCGGAAAGCACAGATACGCAGTATTTT. It is translated as CSALAESTDTQYF.

The chain couples TRBV27 to TRBJ2-7, with 9 bases fitting TRBD1. Germline V gene data show CDR1 as MNHEY and CDR2 as SMNVEV (reference sequence). CDR3 length: 15 amino acids. Trimming removed 6 bases from V and 3 bases from J; junction bases left unmatched: 9. The DNA of the CDR3 is TGTGCCAGCAGGTACGGGTGGGACAGGGTCTACGAGCAGTACTTC. Its protein is CASRYGWDRVYEQYF.

This CDR3 is CASSQDRTDTQYF. In DNA form, the CDR3 reads TGTGCCAGCAGCCAAGACAGGACAGATACGCAGTATTTT. The V gene is TRBV4-2, the J gene TRBJ2-3; D is unclear. The germline V gene encodes CDR1 LGHNA and CDR2 YNFKEQ. The length of the CDR3 is 13 residues. Trimming cost V 0 bases and J 3 bases, with 4 bases left between them.

The chain recombines TRBV11-2 with TRBJ2-1; 7 bases fit TRBD2. After removal of 4 bases from V and 1 base from J, the junction contained 10 bases not matched to a gene. CDR3 size: 17 residues. Germline assignment: CDR1 SGHAT and CDR2 FQNNGV. CDR3 nucleotides: TGTGCCAGCAGCTCCAGAGGAGCGGGAAGGTCCTACAATGAGCAGTTCTTC. It codes for CASSSRGAGRSYNEQFF.

The rearrangement joins TRBV10-3 to TRBJ2-3; D call uncertain. Germline lookup yields CDR1 ENHRY and CDR2 SYGVKD. The germline V and J ends were trimmed by 10 bases and 0 bases, with 20 bases remaining between them. The CDR3 length is 16 residues. CDR3 in amino acids: CATFLFISRSTDTQYF. The DNA for the CDR3 is TGTGCCACCTTCCTATTTATTAGCAGAAGCACAGATACGCAGTATTTT.